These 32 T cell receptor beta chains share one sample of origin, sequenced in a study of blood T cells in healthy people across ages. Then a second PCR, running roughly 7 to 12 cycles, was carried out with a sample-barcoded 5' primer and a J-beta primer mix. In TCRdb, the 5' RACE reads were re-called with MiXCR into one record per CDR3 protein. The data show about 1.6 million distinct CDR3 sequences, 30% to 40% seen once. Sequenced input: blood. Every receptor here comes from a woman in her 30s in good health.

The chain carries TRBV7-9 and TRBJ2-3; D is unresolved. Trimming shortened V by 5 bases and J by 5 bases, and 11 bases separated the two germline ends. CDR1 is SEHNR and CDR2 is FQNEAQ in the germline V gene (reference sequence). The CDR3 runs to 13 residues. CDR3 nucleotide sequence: TGTGCCAGCAGCCCTTTCCTCAAAGATACGCAGTATTTT. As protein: CASSPFLKDTQYF.

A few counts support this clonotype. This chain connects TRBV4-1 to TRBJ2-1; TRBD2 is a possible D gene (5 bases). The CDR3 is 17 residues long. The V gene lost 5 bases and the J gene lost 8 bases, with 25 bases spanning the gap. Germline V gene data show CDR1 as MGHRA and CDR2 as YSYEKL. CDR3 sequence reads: CASSERTIGGGADEQFF. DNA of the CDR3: TGCGCCAGCAGCGAGCGCACCATTGGTGGCGGAGCGGATGAGCAGTTCTTC.

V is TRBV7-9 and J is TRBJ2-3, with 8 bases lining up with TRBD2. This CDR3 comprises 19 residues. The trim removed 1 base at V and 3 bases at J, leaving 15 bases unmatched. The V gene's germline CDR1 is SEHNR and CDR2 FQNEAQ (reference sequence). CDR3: CASSLESGDAGGPTDTQYF. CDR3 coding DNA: TGTGCCAGCAGCTTAGAGAGCGGAGACGCGGGAGGCCCAACAGATACGCAGTATTTT.

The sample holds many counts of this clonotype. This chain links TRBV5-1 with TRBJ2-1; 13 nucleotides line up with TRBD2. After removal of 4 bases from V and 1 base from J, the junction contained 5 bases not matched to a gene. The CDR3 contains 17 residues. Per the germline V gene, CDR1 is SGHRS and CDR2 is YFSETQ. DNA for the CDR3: TGCGCCAGCAGCCCGGGACTAGCGGGAATATCCTACAATGAGCAGTTCTTC. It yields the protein CASSPGLAGISYNEQFF.

CDR3 sequence (DNA): TGCGCCAGCAGCTTGGAGCAGGGCTGGACAGATACGCAGTATTTT. Its protein is CASSLEQGWTDTQYF. V gene TRBV5-1 combines with J gene TRBJ2-3; tentative D call: TRBD1 (5 bases). V was trimmed by 0 bases and J by 3 bases, leaving 11 bases between them. This CDR3 has 15 amino acids. Germline V CDR1 and CDR2: SGHRS, YFSETQ.

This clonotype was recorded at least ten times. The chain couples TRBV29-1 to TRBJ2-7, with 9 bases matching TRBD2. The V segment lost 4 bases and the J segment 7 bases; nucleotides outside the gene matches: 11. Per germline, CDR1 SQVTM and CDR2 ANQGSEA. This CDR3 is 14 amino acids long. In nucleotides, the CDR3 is TGCAGCGTTGCCCGATCGGGAGCGGGAGGTGAGCAGTACTTC. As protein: CSVARSGAGGEQYF.

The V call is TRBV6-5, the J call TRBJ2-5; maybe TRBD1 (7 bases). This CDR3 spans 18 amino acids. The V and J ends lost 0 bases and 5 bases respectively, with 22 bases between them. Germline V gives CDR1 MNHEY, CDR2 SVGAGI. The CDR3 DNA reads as TGTGCCAGCAGTTACTCCCGCCCGTCCAGGGGGGCCACGGAGACCCAGTACTTC. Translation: CASSYSRPSRGATETQYF.

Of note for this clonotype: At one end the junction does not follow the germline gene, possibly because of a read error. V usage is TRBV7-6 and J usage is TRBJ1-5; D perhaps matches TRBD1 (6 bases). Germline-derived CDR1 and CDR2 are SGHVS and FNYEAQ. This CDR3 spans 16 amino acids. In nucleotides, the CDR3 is TGTGCCAGCAGCTTAGTTTCGGGCTTAGGGGGTCAGCTCCAGCATTTT. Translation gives CASSLVSGLGGQLQHF.

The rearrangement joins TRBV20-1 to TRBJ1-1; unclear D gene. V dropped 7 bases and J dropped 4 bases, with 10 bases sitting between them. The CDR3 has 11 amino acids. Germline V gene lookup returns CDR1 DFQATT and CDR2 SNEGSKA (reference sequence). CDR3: CSGLRVTEAFF. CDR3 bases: TGCAGTGGCCTGAGGGTCACTGAAGCTTTCTTT.

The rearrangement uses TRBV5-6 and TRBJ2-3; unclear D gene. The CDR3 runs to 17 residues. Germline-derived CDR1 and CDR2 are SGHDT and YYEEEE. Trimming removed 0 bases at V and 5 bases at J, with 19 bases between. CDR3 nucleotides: TGTGCCAGCAGCTTGGGAAGATCAGGAGAGAGTGGAGATACGCAGTATTTT. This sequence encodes CASSLGRSGESGDTQYF.

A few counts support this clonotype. The CDR3 DNA reads TGCAGTGCTAGAGATTCGGAGACAGATACGCAGTATTTT. Amino acids: CSARDSETDTQYF. The chain links TRBV20-1 to TRBJ2-3; no clear D. Trimming removed 0 bases at V and 3 bases at J, with 7 bases between. From germline, CDR1 is DFQATT and CDR2 SNEGSKA (reference sequence). The CDR3 has 13 amino acids.

The CDR3, as DNA: TGTGCCTGCCCCCGCCGTCGAGGGAACACTGAAGCTTTCTTT. This gives the protein CACPRRRGNTEAFF. The chain uses TRBV30 and TRBJ1-1; D gene uncertain. Germline V gene data show CDR1 as GTSNPN and CDR2 as SVGIG (reference sequence). Trimming removed 6 bases from V and 1 base from J, with 15 bases in between. This CDR3 contains 14 residues.

The chain's CDR3 is CASSPRTTNTDTQYF. CDR3 nucleotides: TGTGCCAGTAGTCCCCGGACAACTAACACAGATACGCAGTATTTT. V and J are TRBV19 and TRBJ2-3; TRBD1 might be the D (5 bases). V shed 5 bases and J shed 2 bases, with 14 bases lying between them. The germline V gene has CDR1 LNHDA and CDR2 SQIVND (reference sequence). This CDR3 spans 15 amino acids.

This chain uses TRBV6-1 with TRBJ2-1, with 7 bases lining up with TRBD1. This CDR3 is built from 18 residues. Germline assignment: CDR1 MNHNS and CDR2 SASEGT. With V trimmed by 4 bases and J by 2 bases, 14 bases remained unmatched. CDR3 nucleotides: TGTGCCAGCAGTGGACCAAGCGTCCGGGACAGAACCTACAATGAGCAGTTCTTC. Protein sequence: CASSGPSVRDRTYNEQFF.

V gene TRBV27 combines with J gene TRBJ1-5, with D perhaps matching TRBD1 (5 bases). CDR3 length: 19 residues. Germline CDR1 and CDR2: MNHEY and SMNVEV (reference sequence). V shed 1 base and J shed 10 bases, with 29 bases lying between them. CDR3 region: CASSLYPGSSGQGFAPQHF. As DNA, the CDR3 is TGTGCCAGCAGTTTATATCCCGGGAGTAGTGGGCAGGGTTTTGCTCCCCAGCATTTT.

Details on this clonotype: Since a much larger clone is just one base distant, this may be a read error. The CDR3 DNA reads as TGTGCCAGCAGCTTCGGCCCCGGGGAGCTGTTTTTT. Protein product: CASSFGPGELFF. V and J are TRBV7-9 and TRBJ2-2; D remains ambiguous. V was shortened by 3 bases and J by 6 bases, with 5 bases between the two germline ends. Per the germline V gene, CDR1 is SEHNR and CDR2 is FQNEAQ (reference sequence). This CDR3 has 12 amino acids.

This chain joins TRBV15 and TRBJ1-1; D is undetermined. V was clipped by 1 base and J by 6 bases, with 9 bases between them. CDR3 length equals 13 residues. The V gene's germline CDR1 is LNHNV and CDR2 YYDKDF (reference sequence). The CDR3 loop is CATSRVAGAEAFF. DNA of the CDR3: TGTGCCACCAGCAGAGTGGCAGGAGCTGAAGCTTTCTTT.

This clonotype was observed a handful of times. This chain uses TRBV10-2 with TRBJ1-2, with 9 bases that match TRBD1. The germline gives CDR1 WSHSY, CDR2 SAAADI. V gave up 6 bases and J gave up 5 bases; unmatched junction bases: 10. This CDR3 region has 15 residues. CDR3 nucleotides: TGCGCCAGCAGACGAGGCCGGGACAGGGAGTATGGCTACACCTTC. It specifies CASRRGRDREYGYTF.

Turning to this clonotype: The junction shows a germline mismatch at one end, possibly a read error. CDR3 in DNA: TGTACCAGCTCACCGGGGGAGACCCAGTACTTC. This sequence encodes CTSSPGETQYF. The chain employs TRBV18 and TRBJ2-5, with D possibly TRBD2 on 5 matching bases. The V gene's germline CDR1 is KGHSH and CDR2 LQKENI. The CDR3 is made up of 11 amino acids.

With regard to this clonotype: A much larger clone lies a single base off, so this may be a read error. CDR3 region: CSVGGGTGRTYGYTF. In DNA form, the CDR3 reads TGCAGCGTTGGGGGAGGGACAGGGAGGACCTATGGCTACACCTTC. This chain links TRBV29-1 with TRBJ1-2, with 9 bases fitting TRBD1. CDR3 length: 15 amino acids. The V segment lost 4 bases and the J segment 4 bases; nucleotides outside the gene matches: 10. Germline V gene lookup returns CDR1 SQVTM and CDR2 ANQGSEA.

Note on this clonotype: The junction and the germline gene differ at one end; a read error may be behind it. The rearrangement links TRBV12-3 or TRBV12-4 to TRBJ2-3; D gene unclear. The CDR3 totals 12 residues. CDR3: CASSLRRDTEYF. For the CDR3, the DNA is TGTGCCAGCAGCTTAAGAAGAGATACGGAGTATTTT.

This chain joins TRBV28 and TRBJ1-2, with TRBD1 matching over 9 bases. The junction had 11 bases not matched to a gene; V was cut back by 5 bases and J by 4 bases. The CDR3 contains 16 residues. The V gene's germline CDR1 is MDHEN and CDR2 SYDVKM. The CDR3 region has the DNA TGTGCCAGCAGTCAACCGGGACAGGGATTTATCTATGGCTACACCTTC. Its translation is CASSQPGQGFIYGYTF.

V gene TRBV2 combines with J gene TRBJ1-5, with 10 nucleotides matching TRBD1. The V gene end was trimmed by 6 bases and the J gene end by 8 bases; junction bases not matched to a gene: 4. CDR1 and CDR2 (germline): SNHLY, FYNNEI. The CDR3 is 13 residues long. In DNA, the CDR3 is TGTGCCAGCAGGGGACAGGGGATCGAGCCCCAGCATTTT. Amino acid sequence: CASRGQGIEPQHF.

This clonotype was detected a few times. DNA for the CDR3: TGTGCCAGCAGCGCGACCCCCAACCCGGATACGCAGTATTTT. Translated: CASSATPNPDTQYF. This sequence joins TRBV9 and TRBJ2-3; D gene unclear. The V gene lost 3 bases and the J gene lost 6 bases, with 14 bases spanning the gap. CDR1 and CDR2 (germline): SGDLS, YYNGEE. The CDR3 spans 14 residues.

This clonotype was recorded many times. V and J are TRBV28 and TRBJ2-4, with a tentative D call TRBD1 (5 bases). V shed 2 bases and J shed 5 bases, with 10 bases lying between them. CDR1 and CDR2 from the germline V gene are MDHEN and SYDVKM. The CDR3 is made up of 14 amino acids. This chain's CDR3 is CASSLRGAQNIQYF. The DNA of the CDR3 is TGTGCCAGCAGTTTAAGGGGCGCCCAAAACATTCAGTACTTC.

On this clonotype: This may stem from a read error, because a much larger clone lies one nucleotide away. The CDR3 bases are TGCGCCAGCAGCGAAGGGAAGGGCGAGCAGTACTTC. It codes for CASSEGKGEQYF. The chain combines TRBV4-1 with TRBJ2-7; no definite D call. Trimming took off 5 bases at V and 6 bases at J, with 11 bases between the two ends. The CDR3 is 12 amino acids. The germline V gene encodes CDR1 MGHRA and CDR2 YSYEKL.

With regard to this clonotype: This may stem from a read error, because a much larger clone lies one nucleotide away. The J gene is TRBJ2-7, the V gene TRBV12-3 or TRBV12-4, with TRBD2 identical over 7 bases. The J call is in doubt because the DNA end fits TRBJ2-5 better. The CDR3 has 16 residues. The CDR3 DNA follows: TGTGCCAGCAGTTTCCTAGTGGGAGGGCCGGGGGAGACCCAGTACTTC. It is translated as CASSFLVGGPGETQYF.

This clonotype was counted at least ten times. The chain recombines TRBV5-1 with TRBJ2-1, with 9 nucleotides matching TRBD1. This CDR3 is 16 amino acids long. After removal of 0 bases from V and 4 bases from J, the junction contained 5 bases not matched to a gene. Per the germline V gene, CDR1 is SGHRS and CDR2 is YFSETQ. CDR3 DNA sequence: TGCGCCAGCAGCTTGGTGGGGGACAGGGATTACAATGAGCAGTTCTTC. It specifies CASSLVGDRDYNEQFF.

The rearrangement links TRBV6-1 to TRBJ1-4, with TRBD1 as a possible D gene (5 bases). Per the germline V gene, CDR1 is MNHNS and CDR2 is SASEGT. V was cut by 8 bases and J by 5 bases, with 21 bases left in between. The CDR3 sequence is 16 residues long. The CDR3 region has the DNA TGTGCCAGCGGATTATTCTCCGGGACTGCGAATGAAAAACTGTTTTTT. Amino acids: CASGLFSGTANEKLFF.

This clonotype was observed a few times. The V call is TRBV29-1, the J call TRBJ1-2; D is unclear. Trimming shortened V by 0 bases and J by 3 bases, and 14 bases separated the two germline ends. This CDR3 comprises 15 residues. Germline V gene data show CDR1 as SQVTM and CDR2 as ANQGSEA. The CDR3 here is CSVEDRHYGDYGYTF. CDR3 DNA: TGCAGCGTTGAAGACCGGCACTACGGGGACTATGGCTACACCTTC.

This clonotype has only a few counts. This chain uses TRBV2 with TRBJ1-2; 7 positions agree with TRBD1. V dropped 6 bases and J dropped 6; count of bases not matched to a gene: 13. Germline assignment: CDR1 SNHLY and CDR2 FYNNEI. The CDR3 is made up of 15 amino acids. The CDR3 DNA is TGTGCCAGCAGGAACCGATTTACAGGGGCCCATGGCTACACCTTC. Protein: CASRNRFTGAHGYTF.

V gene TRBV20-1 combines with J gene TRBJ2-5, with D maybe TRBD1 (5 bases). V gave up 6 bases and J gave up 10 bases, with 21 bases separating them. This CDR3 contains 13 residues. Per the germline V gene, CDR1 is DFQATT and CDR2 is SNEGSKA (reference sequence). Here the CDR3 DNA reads TGCAGTGCCTTATATCGGCAGGGCGAGTTCCAGTACTTC. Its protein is CSALYRQGEFQYF.